This is a list of T cell receptor beta chains from one sample in a study of blood T cells in healthy people across ages. TCRdb recomputed calls from the 5' RACE reads with MiXCR, one row per CDR3 protein. The data show about 640,000 distinct CDR3 sequences, under 70% seen once. The sequenced material came from blood. These receptors came from a man in his sixties in good health. Each CDR3 is given with its conserved first and last residue. A D gene is named only where the DNA matches it firmly. Only some rows state a clone size, as once, few, many or a class for expanded clones.

abundance,d_gene,j_gene,v_gene,CDR3aa,CDR3nt
few,-,TRBJ2-7,TRBV20-1,CSADTLSGYQTPYEQYF,TGCAGTGCCGACACCCTGTCTGGCTACCAAACCCCCTACGAGCAGTACTTC
few,TRBD2,TRBJ2-1,TRBV2,CASSEDPFISGGHSYNEQFF,TGTGCCAGCAGTGAAGACCCCTTTATTAGCGGGGGCCACTCCTACAATGAGCAGTTCTTC
-,-,TRBJ2-7,TRBV5-1,CASSLDSGYEQYF,TGCGCCAGCAGCTTGGATTCGGGTTACGAGCAGTACTTC
-,-,TRBJ1-2,TRBV4-2,CASSQSVRDYGYTF,TGTGCCAGCAGCCAATCAGTAAGGGACTATGGCTACACCTTC
-,TRBD2,TRBJ2-7,TRBV5-1,CASSSQRGGRDEQYF,TGCGCCAGCAGCTCCCAGCGGGGGGGCCGCGACGAGCAGTACTTC
few,-,TRBJ1-1,TRBV7-2,CASSFYGGGTEAFF,TGTGCCAGCAGCTTCTACGGGGGAGGGACTGAAGCTTTCTTT
few,-,TRBJ2-5,TRBV11-3,CASSLGRTAQETQYF,TGTGCCAGCAGCTTAGGGAGGACTGCTCAAGAGACCCAGTACTTC
few,-,TRBJ2-5,TRBV2,CASREGGETQYF,TGTGCCAGCCGAGAGGGGGGGGAGACCCAGTACTTC
-,-,TRBJ2-1,TRBV5-1,CASTYRSRNDEQFF,TGCGCCAGCACCTACAGGTCCCGCAACGATGAGCAGTTCTTC
once,-,TRBJ2-1,TRBV5-1,CASSTGTRYNEQFF,TGCGCCAGCAGCACCGGGACCCGCTACAATGAGCAGTTCTTC
-,-,TRBJ1-1,TRBV5-4,CASSLGSAMNTEAFF,TGTGCCAGCAGCTTGGGGTCGGCTATGAACACTGAAGCTTTCTTT
-,-,TRBJ2-5,TRBV11-2,CASSLDTAYYNEQYF,TGTGCCAGCAGCTTAGATACAGCATACTACAATGAGCAGTACTTC
-,TRBD1,TRBJ1-2,TRBV7-9,CASSLQGAPGYTF,TGTGCCAGCAGCTTACAGGGGGCGCCTGGCTACACCTTC
-,-,TRBJ2-5,TRBV5-4,CASSLGVAGKETQYF,TGTGCCAGCAGCTTGGGGGTGGCAGGGAAAGAGACCCAGTACTTC
-,-,TRBJ1-2,TRBV5-5,CASSLAEGRGYTF,TGTGCCAGCAGCTTGGCCGAGGGGAGGGGCTACACCTTC
many,TRBD2,TRBJ2-5,TRBV5-1,CASSLAGTSDQETQYF,TGCGCCAGCAGCTTGGCCGGGACTAGCGACCAAGAGACCCAGTACTTC
few,TRBD2,TRBJ2-3,TRBV7-9,CASSLVREEDTQYF,TGTGCCAGCAGCTTAGTTCGGGAGGAAGATACGCAGTATTTT
few,TRBD1,TRBJ2-5,TRBV5-6,CASSDRVITEQYF,TGTGCCAGCAGCGACAGGGTGATTACAGAGCAGTACTTC
-,TRBD1,TRBJ2-1,TRBV28,CASSRDRGRNEQFF,TGTGCCAGCAGTCGGGACAGGGGGAGAAATGAGCAGTTCTTC
-,TRBD1,TRBJ1-2,TRBV6-2/TRBV6-3,CASSYIREDRGNYGYTF,TGTGCCAGCAGTTACATCCGCGAGGACAGGGGGAACTATGGCTACACCTTC
-,TRBD1,TRBJ2-3,TRBV29-1,CSVEQGASSTDTQYF,TGCAGCGTGGAACAGGGGGCTTCTAGCACAGATACGCAGTATTTT
-,TRBD1,TRBJ2-1,TRBV14,CASSLTGDGDEQFF,TGTGCCAGCAGCTTGACAGGGGATGGTGATGAGCAGTTCTTC
-,TRBD2,TRBJ2-7,TRBV29-1,CSVDGGRLYEQYF,TGCAGCGTTGATGGCGGGAGGCTCTACGAGCAGTACTTC
once,-,TRBJ2-5,TRBV4-1,CASSRGGIETQYF,TGCGCCAGCAGCCGTGGAGGGATAGAGACCCAGTACTTC
-,-,TRBJ1-2,TRBV2,CASSESSRGYGYTF,TGTGCCAGCAGTGAAAGTAGCAGGGGCTATGGCTACACCTTC
-,-,TRBJ2-5,TRBV9,CASSVGGGGYNEQYF,TGTGCCAGCAGCGTAGGAGGGGGTGGCTACAATGAGCAGTACTTC
few,-,TRBJ2-1,TRBV4-1,CASSQARGGEQFF,TGCGCCAGCAGCCAAGCGCGGGGCGGTGAGCAGTTCTTC
-,-,TRBJ2-6,TRBV7-9,CASSLLNSGASVLTF,TGTGCCAGCAGCTTACTGAACTCTGGGGCCAGCGTCCTGACTTTC
-,TRBD1,TRBJ1-1,TRBV29-1,CSVTGGGNTEAFF,TGCAGCGTGACAGGGGGGGGGAACACTGAAGCTTTCTTT
-,TRBD1,TRBJ1-2,TRBV6-1,CASSGTGQGYNYGYTF,TGTGCCAGCAGTGGGACGGGACAGGGGTATAACTATGGCTACACCTTC
many,TRBD1,TRBJ1-2,TRBV12-3/TRBV12-4,CASTSGTEFTYGYTF,TGTGCCAGCACTTCCGGGACAGAGTTCACCTATGGCTACACCTTC
-,-,TRBJ1-1,TRBV7-9,CASSRRTDTEAFF,TGTGCCAGCAGCCGACGGACAGACACTGAAGCTTTCTTT
-,-,TRBJ2-3,TRBV15,CATSRSRGSTDTQYF,TGTGCCACCAGCAGGTCCCGGGGGAGCACAGATACGCAGTATTTT
-,-,TRBJ2-5,TRBV2,CASTLNPGSVETQYF,TGTGCCAGCACCTTAAACCCAGGGTCGGTGGAGACCCAGTACTTC
few,-,TRBJ2-5,TRBV25-1,CASSDIQGGKRETQYF,TGTGCCAGCAGTGACATACAAGGGGGGAAGCGAGAGACCCAGTACTTC
-,TRBD1,TRBJ2-1,TRBV7-8,CASSFLGQGARGEQFF,TGTGCCAGCAGCTTTCTCGGACAGGGGGCGCGTGGTGAGCAGTTCTTC
many,TRBD2,TRBJ2-1,TRBV13,CASSPRLANYNEQFF,TGTGCCAGCAGCCCCCGACTAGCGAACTACAATGAGCAGTTCTTC
-,-,TRBJ2-1,TRBV9,CASTQGLSYNEQFF,TGTGCCAGCACCCAGGGTCTGTCATACAATGAGCAGTTCTTC
-,-,TRBJ1-1,TRBV29-1,CSVSSRWTEAFF,TGCAGCGTTTCTTCCAGGTGGACTGAAGCTTTCTTT
-,-,TRBJ1-2,TRBV2,CASSRENNYGYTF,TGTGCCAGCAGTCGGGAAAATAACTATGGCTACACCTTC
-,TRBD1,TRBJ1-1,TRBV6-2/TRBV6-3,CASSRATGVLNTEAFF,TGTGCCAGCAGTAGAGCTACAGGGGTCTTGAACACTGAAGCTTTCTTT
once,TRBD1,TRBJ2-7,TRBV9,CASSSTGQVWDEQYF,TGTGCCAGCAGCTCCACGGGACAGGTGTGGGATGAGCAGTACTTC
many,-,TRBJ2-6,TRBV5-1,CASSTSGANVLTF,TGTGCCAGCAGCACCTCTGGGGCCAACGTCCTGACTTTC
few,-,TRBJ2-5,TRBV28,CASSVRGGKTQYF,TGTGCCAGCAGTGTAAGGGGGGGCAAGACCCAGTACTTC
-,-,TRBJ2-6,TRBV7-6,CASSLGPIMANVLTF,TGTGCCAGCAGCTTAGGGCCCATCATGGCCAACGTCCTGACTTTC